This is a list of T cell receptor beta chains from one sample in a study of human T cells and chemical hapten exposure. TCRdb re-analysed the 5' RACE reads in MiXCR, keeping a single row per CDR3 protein. The sample contains 70,000 to 85,000 distinct CDR3 sequences, around a sixth of which appear only once. The receptors were gathered from a female donor in good health. The CDR3 runs from the conserved cysteine through the conserved F or W. D genes are given only for firm matches. Size tells how often a clone was seen (once, few, many) or the class of an expanded clone, and some rows leave it out.

TRBV28	few	TRBJ1-1	.	TGTGCCAGCAGTTTCCAATTGGGGGTCGGGGACACTGAAGCTTTCTTT	CASSFQLGVGDTEAFF
TRBV12-3/TRBV12-4	few	TRBJ1-1	.	TGTGCCAGCAGTCCTTCTGTGGGGGGCTGGACTGAAGCTTTCTTT	CASSPSVGGWTEAFF
TRBV6-2/TRBV6-3	.	TRBJ1-1	.	TGTGCCAGCAGCTCCACGACACGGGGGACCACTGAAGCTTTCTTT	CASSSTTRGTTEAFF
TRBV7-2	.	TRBJ1-2	TRBD1	TGTGCCAGCAGCTTTCGGACAGGGCCATATGGCTACACCTTC	CASSFRTGPYGYTF
TRBV20-1	few	TRBJ1-1	.	TGCAGTGCTACAGCGGACAACACTGAAGCTTTCTTT	CSATADNTEAFF
TRBV6-5	medium-sized	TRBJ2-7	TRBD1	TGTGCCAGCAGTTACTCAGGGGGCGGCGAGCAGTACTTC	CASSYSGGGEQYF
TRBV5-4	few	TRBJ2-3	.	TGTGCCAGCAGCTTGGATCCCCCAGATACGCAGTATTTT	CASSLDPPDTQYF
TRBV5-5	few	TRBJ2-5	.	TGTGCCAGCAGCGTAACAGGGTCGGCTTGGCAAGAGACCCAGTACTTC	CASSVTGSAWQETQYF
TRBV6-5	.	TRBJ1-1	TRBD1	TGTGCCAGCAGCGATCCGGGACAGATGAACACTGAAGCTTTCTTT	CASSDPGQMNTEAFF
TRBV5-4	few	TRBJ2-3	.	TGTGCCAGCAGCTCGCACAGCCAAGATACGCAGTATTTT	CASSSHSQDTQYF
TRBV5-6	few	TRBJ2-3	TRBD2	TGTGCCAGCAGCTTGGGGGACTACCCAGATACGCAGTATTTT	CASSLGDYPDTQYF
TRBV5-6	.	TRBJ1-5	.	TGTGCCAGCATCGAATGGGGGAGCAATCAGCCCCAGCATTTT	CASIEWGSNQPQHF
TRBV6-1	.	TRBJ2-1	TRBD1	TGTGCCAGCAGTGAGACAGGGGTCGGTGAGCAGTTCTTC	CASSETGVGEQFF
TRBV20-1	.	TRBJ2-1	TRBD2	TGCAGTGCTCCCGAGACTAGCGGTCTTCTCGATATCAATGAGCAGTTCTTC	CSAPETSGLLDINEQFF
TRBV29-1	.	TRBJ2-1	TRBD2	TGCAGCGCAGAGACCGGGACTAGCGGGGGGGAGCAGTTCTTC	CSAETGTSGGEQFF